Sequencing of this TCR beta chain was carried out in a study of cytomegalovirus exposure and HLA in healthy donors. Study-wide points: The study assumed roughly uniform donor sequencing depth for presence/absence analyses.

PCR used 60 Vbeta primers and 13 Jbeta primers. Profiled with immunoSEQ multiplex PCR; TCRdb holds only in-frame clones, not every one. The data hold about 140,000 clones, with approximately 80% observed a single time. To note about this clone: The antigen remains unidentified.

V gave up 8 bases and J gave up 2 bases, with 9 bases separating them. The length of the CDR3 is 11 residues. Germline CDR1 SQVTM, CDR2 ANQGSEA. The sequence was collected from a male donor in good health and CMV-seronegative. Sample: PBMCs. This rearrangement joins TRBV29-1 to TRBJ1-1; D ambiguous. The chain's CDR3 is CSTGRNTEAFF. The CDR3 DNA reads TGCAGCACCGGTAGAAACACTGAAGCTTTCTTT.